In this sample, the clone carrying this T cell receptor (beta chain) turned up many times. This CDR3 has 15 residues. Germline CDR1 and CDR2: SGHRS and YFSETQ. Trimming removed 7 bases from V and 5 bases from J; junction bases left unmatched: 11. The study drew its healthy controls from blood bank volunteers in Maryland, USA. The sample belongs to a study of neurological immune-mediated disorders. cDNA was made by 5'RACE with 10-nucleotide random UMIs. In TCRdb, the 5' RACE reads were re-called with MiXCR into one record per CDR3 protein. Among around 46,000 distinct CDR3 sequences listed, about 23% were seen once.

The rearrangement uses TRBV5-1 and TRBJ2-7; 11 nucleotides line up with TRBD1. The sequenced sample consisted of PBMCs. This TCR derives from a woman between 65 and 79 years old in good health. Written as DNA, the CDR3 is TGCGCCAGCGGGGACAGGGGGGCCCGGCTGGACGAGCAGTACTTC. This translates into CASGDRGARLDEQYF.